What follows are 27 T cell receptor beta chains derived from one specimen sequenced in a study of blood T cell repertoires in COVID-19 (dated by TCRdb to about 2020). Libraries were built with the immunoSEQ multiplex PCR assay. The table was pulled from immuneACCESS by TCRdb, which kept in-frame rearrangements only. Such tables lose some clones; where checked, under half of the loss comes from unresolved V genes, and the rest has no known cause. This sample lists some 110,000 clones; 90% were detected once. Of the sample, under 2% is held by the ten largest clones. The sequencing input was peripheral blood. The origin of the receptors is a human donor with active COVID-19. The donor label of this sample is uncertain.

This clone showed up just once. This chain uses TRBV30 with TRBJ2-1, with 11 bases aligning to TRBD2. This CDR3 contains 15 residues. CDR1 and CDR2 (germline): GTSNPN, SVGIG (reference sequence). The V gene end was trimmed by 4 bases and the J gene end by 9 bases; junction bases not matched to a gene: 11. CDR3 nucleotides: TGTGCCTGGAAAAGAATAGCGGGGGGGCCCGGTGAGCAGTTCTTC. It encodes CAWKRIAGGPGEQFF.

The genes are TRBV4-3 and TRBJ1-4; maybe TRBD1 (6 bases). The CDR3 is 17 residues long. Germline-derived CDR1 and CDR2 are LGHNA and YSLEER. The V and J ends lost 0 bases and 4 bases respectively, with 15 bases between them. The CDR3 loop is CASSQDPGGAINEKLFF. CDR3 DNA: TGCGCCAGCAGCCAAGATCCCGGGGGGGCGATTAATGAAAAACTGTTTTTT.

A few counts support this clone. The V call is TRBV9, the J call TRBJ1-6, with 7 bases identical to TRBD1. Losses at the gene ends were 3 bases for V and 16 bases for J; bases not matched to a gene: 10. From germline, CDR1 is SGDLS and CDR2 YYNGEE. The CDR3 contains 13 residues. CDR3 in DNA: TGTGCCAGCAGCGCCGAAGACAGGGTACTGCTCCACTTT. This codes for CASSAEDRVLLHF.

This chain joins TRBV15 and TRBJ2-7, with TRBD1 identical over 7 bases. CDR3 length equals 15 residues. V gave up 1 base and J gave up 1 base; unmatched junction bases: 4. Germline-derived CDR1 and CDR2 are LNHNV and YYDKDF (reference sequence). The CDR3: CATSRVETGSYEQYF. CDR3 bases: TGTGCCACCAGCAGAGTTGAGACAGGGTCCTACGAGCAGTACTTC.

This clone was picked up a small number of times. The gene calls are TRBV5-4 and TRBJ1-1, with a tentative D call TRBD1 (5 bases). CDR1 and CDR2 from the germline V gene are SGHNT and YYREEE (reference sequence). CDR3 size: 16 residues. The V end was cut by 1 base, the J end by 4 bases, with 17 bases between. The DNA of the CDR3 is TGTGCCAGCAGCTTGCCCCCCCTCGGGGGGAGCACTGAAGCTTTCTTT. Its protein product is CASSLPPLGGSTEAFF.

The chain employs TRBV3-1 (or the pseudogene TRBV3-2) and TRBJ1-2, with 10 bases matching TRBD1. The V segment lost 4 bases and the J segment 8 bases; nucleotides outside the gene matches: 4. Germline loops: CDR1 LGHDT, CDR2 YNNKEL (reference sequence). CDR3 length: 13 residues. The CDR3 region has the DNA TGTGCCAGCAGCCTCAGGGACAGGGGAGGCTACACCTTC. Protein: CASSLRDRGGYTF.

This chain connects TRBV2 to TRBJ2-1; tentatively, D is TRBD1 (5 bases). With 2 bases removed from V and 7 bases from J, the gap between germline ends came to 9 bases. Germline V gene sequence: CDR1 SNHLY, CDR2 FYNNEI. CDR3 length equals 13 residues. The CDR3 loop is CASSEQGGNEQFF. CDR3 sequence (DNA): TGTGCCAGCAGTGAACAGGGTGGGAATGAGCAGTTCTTC.

V is TRBV9 and J is TRBJ2-5; unclear D gene. The CDR3 contains 19 residues. Deletions cut 0 bases from V and 1 base from J, with 22 bases between. The germline CDR1 and CDR2 sequences are SGDLS and YYNGEE. CDR3 residues: CASSVATPGSSGVQETQYF. CDR3 bases: TGTGCCAGCAGCGTAGCCACTCCCGGTAGTTCCGGAGTCCAAGAGACCCAGTACTTC. Using reference TRBV9 and TRBJ2-5 for the parts outside the CDR3, the full variable domain is DSGVTQTPKHLITATGQRVTLRCSPRSGDLSVYWYQQSLDQGLQFLIQYYNGEERAKGNILERFSAQQFPDLHSELNLSSLELGDSALYFCASSVATPGSSGVQETQYFGPGTRLLVL.

This clone was observed a single time. The chain links TRBV3-1 (or the pseudogene TRBV3-2) to TRBJ2-1; no definite D call. CDR1 and CDR2 from the germline V gene are LGHDT and YNNKEL (reference sequence). There are 12 residues in the CDR3. Trimming removed 1 base from V and 8 bases from J, with 6 bases in between. The CDR3 loop is CASSQGRDEQFF. The CDR3 bases are TGTGCCAGCAGCCAAGGTCGGGATGAGCAGTTCTTC.

The chain employs TRBV5-6 and TRBJ1-2, with TRBD1 identical over 7 bases. V lost 0 bases to trimming and J lost 6 bases; unmatched junction nucleotides: 2. CDR3 length equals 13 residues. Germline loops: CDR1 SGHDT, CDR2 YYEEEE. The CDR3 sequence: CASSLGQGNGYTF. DNA of the CDR3: TGTGCCAGCAGCTTGGGACAGGGAAATGGCTACACCTTC.

The chain links TRBV11-2 to TRBJ2-7; D not certain. The V and J ends lost 2 bases and 3 bases respectively, with 14 bases between them. The CDR3 sequence is 15 residues long. The germline gives CDR1 SGHAT, CDR2 FQNNGV. The CDR3 here is CASSLTKAGFYEQYF. The CDR3, as DNA: TGTGCCAGCAGCTTAACGAAGGCAGGCTTCTACGAGCAGTACTTC.

The CDR3 protein is CASSYSKGVPGTNTEAFF. The CDR3 DNA reads as TGTGCCAGCAGTTACTCGAAGGGGGTACCGGGCACGAACACTGAAGCTTTCTTT. This rearrangement joins TRBV6-2 or TRBV6-3 to TRBJ1-1, with a tentative D call TRBD1 (6 bases). The CDR3 totals 18 residues. Deletions cut 0 bases from V and 1 base from J, with 18 bases between. CDR1 is MNHEY and CDR2 is SVGEGT in the germline V gene.

The chain joins TRBV11-2 to TRBJ2-5, with 10 bases lining up with TRBD2. The ends lost 1 base at V and 4 bases at J; junction bases unmatched: 3. The germline V gene has CDR1 SGHAT and CDR2 FQNNGV. The CDR3 has 15 amino acids. The CDR3 here is CASSLALAGRETQYF. CDR3 nucleotides: TGTGCCAGCAGCTTAGCACTAGCGGGGAGAGAGACCCAGTACTTC.

This chain connects TRBV5-1 to TRBJ2-1; 7 nucleotides match TRBD1. This CDR3 is 17 amino acids long. V trimming: 4 bases; J trimming: 8 bases; junction bases outside the gene matches: 18. Germline CDR1 and CDR2: SGHRS and YFSETQ. This chain's CDR3 is CASSRTKGGLSFDEQFF. DNA of the CDR3: TGCGCCAGCAGCAGAACCAAAGGGGGCTTGAGCTTCGATGAGCAGTTCTTC.

The V gene is TRBV25-1, the J gene TRBJ1-5; TRBD1 matches 8 bases. Germline V lookup: CDR1 MGHDK, CDR2 SYGVNS. The CDR3 has 18 residues. Trimming removed 2 bases from V and 1 base from J; junction bases left unmatched: 10. In DNA form, the CDR3 reads TGTGCCAGCAGTGAAAGAGGCAGGGGGCTATTGAGCAATCAGCCCCAGCATTTT. Translated, it gives CASSERGRGLLSNQPQHF.

Of note for this clone: Different DNA sequences within this sample yield the same CDR3. The chain has TRBV2 and TRBJ1-1; D is ambiguous. Germline-derived CDR1 and CDR2 are SNHLY and FYNNEI. The CDR3 sequence is 14 residues long. V lost 1 base, J lost 0 bases, and 6 bases lay in between. CDR3 nucleotide sequence: TGTGCCAGCAGTGAAGTTCGAGTGAACACTGAAGCTTTCTTT. Amino acids: CASSEVRVNTEAFF.

This chain connects TRBV9 to TRBJ2-2; 10 positions agree with TRBD1. J gave up 3 bases and V 3 bases, and 8 bases lay outside the gene matches. This CDR3 comprises 17 residues. Per the germline V gene, CDR1 is SGDLS and CDR2 is YYNGEE. The CDR3 spells CASSGRTGGIDTGELFF. The CDR3 nucleotides are TGTGCCAGCAGCGGCCGGACAGGGGGTATCGACACCGGGGAGCTGTTTTTT. The full variable domain, its missing parts supplied by reference TRBV9 and TRBJ2-2, is DSGVTQTPKHLITATGQRVTLRCSPRSGDLSVYWYQQSLDQGLQFLIQYYNGEERAKGNILERFSAQQFPDLHSELNLSSLELGDSALYFCASSGRTGGIDTGELFFGEGSRLTVL.

In DNA form, the CDR3 reads TGTGCCAGCAGTTTGCGACAGCTTGAAAAACTGTTTTTT. It specifies CASSLRQLEKLFF. The chain links TRBV6-5 to TRBJ1-4; possibly TRBD1 for D (5 bases). The CDR3 is 13 residues long. V shed 4 bases and J shed 7 bases, with 10 bases lying between them. Germline assignment: CDR1 MNHEY and CDR2 SVGAGI.

This clone was seen a single time. The chain links TRBV2 to TRBJ1-2, with D possibly matching TRBD1 (5 bases). The CDR3 has 14 residues. V shed 7 bases and J shed 1 base, with 13 bases lying between them. Germline V CDR1 and CDR2: SNHLY, FYNNEI. CDR3 coding DNA: TGTGCCAGCAATGCGCAGGGAAATAACTATGGCTACACCTTC. This translates into CASNAQGNNYGYTF.

V gene TRBV18 combines with J gene TRBJ2-7; a possible D gene is TRBD1 (5 bases). Trimming shortened V by 3 bases and J by 3 bases, and 6 bases separated the two germline ends. The CDR3 runs 12 residues. Germline CDR1 KGHSH, CDR2 LQKENI. The CDR3 DNA reads TGTGCCAGCTCACCGACAGTCTACGAGCAGTACTTC. Amino acids: CASSPTVYEQYF.

The chain employs TRBV2 and TRBJ1-5, with 7 bases matching TRBD1. V dropped 8 bases and J dropped 2; count of bases not matched to a gene: 0. In germline, CDR1 is SNHLY, CDR2 FYNNEI. CDR3 length equals 12 residues. The CDR3 loop reads CASGQGNQPQHF. The CDR3 nucleotides read TGTGCCAGCGGACAGGGCAATCAGCCCCAGCATTTT.

The chain links TRBV5-1 to TRBJ1-6; unclear D gene. V lost 2 bases and J 8 bases, leaving 5 bases between the germline ends. CDR3 length equals 12 residues. The V gene's germline CDR1 is SGHRS and CDR2 YFSETQ. The chain's CDR3 is CASSFGDSPLHF. The CDR3 nucleotides read TGCGCCAGCAGCTTTGGAGATTCACCCCTCCACTTT. The full variable domain, in which reference TRBV5-1 and TRBJ1-6 provide the parts outside the CDR3, is KAGVTQTPRYLIKTRGQQVTLSCSPISGHRSVSWYQQTPGQGLQFLFEYFSETQRNKGNFPGRFSGRQFSNSRSEMNVSTLELGDSALYLCASSFGDSPLHFGNGTRLTVT.

The rearrangement uses TRBV19 and TRBJ1-5; TRBD1 agrees at 8 bases. The V segment lost 5 bases and the J segment 4 bases; nucleotides outside the gene matches: 4. The CDR3 is made up of 14 amino acids. The V gene's germline CDR1 is LNHDA and CDR2 SQIVND (reference sequence). In DNA, the CDR3 is TGTGCCAGTAGTCCACGACAGGGGAATCAGCCCCAGCATTTT. Its translation: CASSPRQGNQPQHF. The complete variable domain, with remaining parts taken from reference TRBV19 and TRBJ1-5, reads DGGITQSPKYLFRKEGQNVTLSCEQNLNHDAMYWYRQDPGQGLRLIYYSQIVNDFQKGDIAEGYSVSREKKESFPLTVTSAQKNPTAFYLCASSPRQGNQPQHFGDGTRLSIL.

The chain couples TRBV7-9 to TRBJ2-7, with 12 bases lining up with TRBD2. There are 16 residues in the CDR3. Germline V gene sequence: CDR1 SEHNR, CDR2 FQNEAQ (reference sequence). J was trimmed by 1 base and V by 1 base; bases with no gene match: 2. CDR3 sequence: CASSLGLAGASYEQYF. CDR3 coding DNA: TGTGCCAGCAGCTTAGGACTAGCGGGGGCGTCCTACGAGCAGTACTTC.

V usage is TRBV6-2 or TRBV6-3 and J usage is TRBJ2-1; 9 positions match TRBD2. V shed 6 bases, J shed 5 bases, and the junction held 11 bases outside the gene matches. Per germline, CDR1 MNHEY and CDR2 SVGEGT. The CDR3 is 16 amino acids. CDR3 DNA: TGTGCCAGCAGCCCCCTAAGCGGGGGGTACCACAATGAGCAGTTCTTC. This codes for CASSPLSGGYHNEQFF.

The gene calls are TRBV9 and TRBJ2-2, with unresolved D. The V gene lost 4 bases and the J gene lost 5 bases, with 6 bases spanning the gap. The CDR3 length is 12 residues. Germline V gene sequence: CDR1 SGDLS, CDR2 YYNGEE. The chain's CDR3 is CASSSLTGELFF. The DNA for the CDR3 is TGTGCCAGCAGCTCTTTGACCGGGGAGCTGTTTTTT.

V gene TRBV19 combines with J gene TRBJ1-5; 9 nucleotides match TRBD1. Trimming took 5 bases from V and 5 from J; bases not matched to a gene: 10. Germline CDR1 is LNHDA and CDR2 is SQIVND (reference sequence). The length of the CDR3 is 16 residues. DNA for the CDR3: TGTGCCAGTAGTTCTGACCACAGGGGGCGATATCAGCCCCAGCATTTT. This gives the protein CASSSDHRGRYQPQHF. The full variable domain, its missing parts supplied by reference TRBV19 and TRBJ1-5, is DGGITQSPKYLFRKEGQNVTLSCEQNLNHDAMYWYRQDPGQGLRLIYYSQIVNDFQKGDIAEGYSVSREKKESFPLTVTSAQKNPTAFYLCASSSDHRGRYQPQHFGDGTRLSIL.